The 31 T cell receptor beta chains reported below all come from one sample, sequenced in a study of OX40 agonist ivuxolimab in advanced cancers. Clones were sequenced by immunoSEQ multiplex PCR, and TCRdb holds only the in-frame ones, with some missing. This sample has 55,000 to 65,000 clones, with around nine tenths found just once. Specimen: CD4+ or CD8+ T cells sorted from blood, collected in a trial of the OX40 agonist ivuxolimab. The receptors were gathered from an adult with an advanced solid tumor such as melanoma, head and neck, liver or kidney cancer.

The chain links TRBV19 to TRBJ2-7; 7 bases agree with TRBD2. The CDR3 runs 14 residues. Germline-derived CDR1 and CDR2 are LNHDA and SQIVND (reference sequence). Losses at the gene ends were 6 bases for V and 5 bases for J; bases not matched to a gene: 10. The CDR3 DNA follows: TGTGCCAGTAGCCGTACCCAGGGAGGGGACGAGCAGTACTTC. It encodes CASSRTQGGDEQYF.

The V call is TRBV6-5, the J call TRBJ2-4; no firm D call. There are 14 residues in the CDR3. Trimming left V 6 bases short and J 8 bases short, with 17 bases between. Germline CDR1 is MNHEY and CDR2 is SVGAGI. CDR3 sequence (DNA): TGTGCCAGCAGCCCTGTAATCTCGGGTGACATTCAGTACTTC. This encodes CASSPVISGDIQYF.

This chain's CDR3 is CASSFNRAGGQGNTIYF. The CDR3 DNA follows: TGTGCCAGCAGCTTCAATAGGGCAGGGGGCCAGGGAAACACCATATATTTT. The rearrangement uses TRBV5-4 and TRBJ1-3, with TRBD1 identical over 8 bases. V dropped 2 bases and J dropped 4; count of bases not matched to a gene: 11. CDR3 size: 17 residues. Germline V gene data show CDR1 as SGHNT and CDR2 as YYREEE (reference sequence).

This chain joins TRBV5-4 and TRBJ2-1; D perhaps matches TRBD1 (5 bases). Trimming pared 1 base from V and 14 bases from J, leaving 13 bases between. The germline V gene encodes CDR1 SGHNT and CDR2 YYREEE (reference sequence). The CDR3 spans 12 residues. The CDR3 nucleotides are TGTGCCAGCAGCTTGCGACAGCAAAAAGAGTTCTTC. It specifies CASSLRQQKEFF.

This rearrangement joins TRBV7-9 to TRBJ2-7; TRBD1 matches 8 bases. Unmatched junction bases numbered 3, after V lost 4 bases and J lost 4 bases. CDR1 SEHNR and CDR2 FQNEAQ come from the germline V gene (reference sequence). The CDR3 consists of 13 residues. The CDR3 coding sequence is TGTGCCAGCAGCTCGGGACAGGTATACGAGCAGTACTTC. This translates into CASSSGQVYEQYF.

This chain connects TRBV6-6 to TRBJ2-1, with D perhaps TRBD1 (6 bases). Trimming shortened V by 5 bases and J by 6 bases, and 17 bases separated the two germline ends. The CDR3 spans 15 residues. The germline gives CDR1 MNHNY, CDR2 SVGAGI (reference sequence). The CDR3 DNA reads as TGTGCCAGCAGTCATGTCTATGAGGACAGCAATGAGCAGTTCTTC. This codes for CASSHVYEDSNEQFF.

The chain recombines TRBV7-2 with TRBJ1-4; D unresolved. This CDR3 is 15 amino acids long. Trimming stripped 1 base from V and 7 bases from J, with 13 bases between. The germline CDR1 and CDR2 sequences are SGHTA and FQGNSA. The chain's CDR3 is CASSLGGGRSEKLFF. CDR3 DNA: TGTGCCAGCAGCTTAGGCGGAGGGAGGAGTGAAAAACTGTTTTTT. Using reference TRBV7-2 and TRBJ1-4 for the parts outside the CDR3, the full variable domain is GAGVSQSPSNKVTEKGKDVELRCDPISGHTALYWYRQSLGQGLEFLIYFQGNSAPDKSGLPSDRFSAERTGGSVSTLTIQRTQQEDSAVYLCASSLGGGRSEKLFFGSGTQLSVL.

J is TRBJ1-2 and V is TRBV5-6, with 9 bases aligning to TRBD1. J gave up 5 bases and V 0 bases, and 5 bases lay outside the gene matches. The CDR3 runs to 15 residues. From germline, CDR1 is SGHDT and CDR2 YYEEEE. This CDR3 is CASSLDDRGSYGYTF. CDR3 bases: TGTGCCAGCAGCTTGGATGACAGGGGGAGTTATGGCTACACCTTC. Drawing the rest from reference TRBV5-6 and TRBJ1-2, the complete variable domain is DAGVTQSPTHLIKTRGQQVTLRCSPKSGHDTVSWYQQALGQGPQFIFQYYEEEERQRGNFPDRFSGHQFPNYSSELNVNALLLGDSALYLCASSLDDRGSYGYTFGSGTRLTVV.

In the case of this clone: The junction and the germline gene differ at one end; a read error may be behind it. The V gene is TRBV7-2, the J gene TRBJ2-1, with D possibly called TRBD1 or TRBD2 (5 bases each). The CDR3 is made up of 13 amino acids. CDR1 is SGHTA, CDR2 FQGNSA, per germline. CDR3 bases: TGTGCCACCAGCAGGGACGGTCGCAATGAGCAGTTCTTC. It encodes CATSRDGRNEQFF.

This chain connects TRBV6-5 to TRBJ1-5; 7 bases agree with TRBD1. V shed 6 bases and J 6 bases; nucleotides not matched to a gene: 5. From germline, CDR1 is MNHEY and CDR2 SVGAGI. The CDR3 is 13 amino acids. This chain's CDR3 is CASRQGFGQPQHF. As DNA, the CDR3 is TGTGCCAGCAGACAGGGGTTCGGTCAGCCCCAGCATTTT.

This chain joins TRBV15 and TRBJ1-3; a weak D match, TRBD1 (5 bases). The germline gives CDR1 LNHNV, CDR2 YYDKDF (reference sequence). Trimming took off 0 bases at V and 0 bases at J, with 12 bases between the two ends. The CDR3 is 17 residues long. CDR3 in DNA: TGTGCCACCAGCAGAGATCGGGGGGTCGGCTCTGGAAACACCATATATTTT. Its translation is CATSRDRGVGSGNTIYF.

The chain is built from TRBV29-1 and TRBJ1-2, with a weak D call TRBD1 (5 bases). The CDR3 is 13 amino acids. Germline V gene lookup returns CDR1 SQVTM and CDR2 ANQGSEA. Trimming left V 4 bases short and J 4 bases short, with 13 bases between. CDR3 in DNA: TGCAGCGTTGCCAGGGATTATCCCTATGGCTACACCTTC. Translating gives CSVARDYPYGYTF.

V and J are TRBV19 and TRBJ2-4; TRBD2 agrees at 9 bases. CDR1 and CDR2 (germline): LNHDA, SQIVND (reference sequence). CDR3 length equals 14 residues. Unmatched junction bases numbered 4, after V lost 1 base and J lost 9 bases. CDR3 sequence (DNA): TGTGCCAGTAGTATAGCTAGCGGGGAGTTCATTCAGTACTTC. Its translation: CASSIASGEFIQYF.

Here the CDR3 reads CASSVSSGGPSYEQYF. The CDR3 nucleotides read TGTGCCAGCAGCGTGAGTAGCGGGGGCCCCTCCTACGAGCAGTACTTC. This chain joins TRBV9 and TRBJ2-7; 9 bases agree with TRBD2. CDR1 and CDR2 from the germline V gene are SGDLS and YYNGEE. The CDR3 length is 16 residues. Trimming took 2 bases from V and 0 from J; bases not matched to a gene: 6.

The chain carries TRBV9 and TRBJ1-3; D ambiguous. The V gene lost 3 bases and the J gene lost 1 base, with 14 bases spanning the gap. Germline values: CDR1 SGDLS, CDR2 YYNGEE. CDR3 length equals 16 residues. The CDR3 protein is CASSGSELFSGNTIYF. CDR3 bases: TGTGCCAGCAGCGGATCCGAGCTATTTTCTGGAAACACCATATATTTT.

The chain uses TRBV2 and TRBJ2-2; 7 bases agree with TRBD2. There are 13 residues in the CDR3. The germline V gene encodes CDR1 SNHLY and CDR2 FYNNEI. V shed 8 bases and J 2 bases; nucleotides not matched to a gene: 2. CDR3 loop: CASRGDNTGELFF. Here the CDR3 DNA reads TGTGCCAGCCGGGGGGACAACACCGGGGAGCTGTTTTTT.

The chain joins TRBV5-1 to TRBJ1-1, with 10 nucleotides matching TRBD1. The CDR3 is made up of 17 amino acids. Germline CDR1 reads SGHRS; CDR2 reads YFSETQ. V gave up 4 bases and J gave up 1 base; unmatched junction bases: 10. CDR3 in amino acids: CASSGPGTGVRNTEAFF. The CDR3 nucleotides read TGCGCCAGCAGCGGTCCCGGGACAGGGGTACGGAACACTGAAGCTTTCTTT.

The genes are TRBV5-1 and TRBJ2-1; 9 bases map to TRBD2. J was trimmed by 9 bases and V by 1 base; bases with no gene match: 8. Germline V gives CDR1 SGHRS, CDR2 YFSETQ. CDR3 length: 15 amino acids. CDR3 DNA: TGCGCCAGCAGCTTGCTAGCGGGAATGACAACTGAGCAGTTCTTC. As protein: CASSLLAGMTTEQFF.

J is TRBJ2-5 and V is TRBV5-1; 8 bases are a match to TRBD2. The V gene end was trimmed by 0 bases and the J gene end by 2 bases; junction bases not matched to a gene: 3. Germline V gives CDR1 SGHRS, CDR2 YFSETQ. There are 15 residues in the CDR3. The CDR3 sequence: CASSLESSGQETQYF. In DNA form, the CDR3 reads TGCGCCAGCAGCTTGGAGTCTAGCGGGCAAGAGACCCAGTACTTC.

V is TRBV7-6 and J is TRBJ2-7; weak D call: TRBD1 (5 bases). This CDR3 has 14 amino acids. CDR1 and CDR2 from the germline V gene are SGHVS and FNYEAQ. V lost 5 bases, J lost 2 bases, and 13 bases lay in between. CDR3 sequence reads: CASSPQAGPYEQYF. CDR3 nucleotide sequence: TGTGCCAGCAGCCCACAGGCTGGACCCTACGAGCAGTACTTC. Variable domain in full (rest from reference TRBV7-6 and TRBJ2-7): GAGVSQSPRYKVTKRGQDVALRCDPISGHVSLYWYRQALGQGPEFLTYFNYEAQQDKSGLPNDRFSAERPEGSISTLTIQRTEQRDSAMYRCASSPQAGPYEQYFGPGTRLTVT.

This sequence joins TRBV6-5 and TRBJ1-1, with D hard to call. The V gene lost 3 bases and the J gene lost 3 bases, with 8 bases spanning the gap. The CDR3 is 13 residues long. Germline values: CDR1 MNHEY, CDR2 SVGAGI. In DNA form, the CDR3 reads TGTGCCAGCAGTTATCATGAGGACACTGAAGCTTTCTTT. This translates into CASSYHEDTEAFF.

This clone was counted a single time. Other DNA sequences from this sample encode an identical CDR3 as well. V is TRBV18 and J is TRBJ2-5, with unresolved D. CDR1 is KGHSH and CDR2 is LQKENI in the germline V gene. Trimming shortened V by 1 base and J by 3 bases, and 6 bases separated the two germline ends. CDR3 length equals 13 residues. In nucleotides, the CDR3 is TGTGCCAGCTCACCACGTACGGAAGAGACCCAGTACTTC. It translates to CASSPRTEETQYF.

CDR3 nucleotides: TGTGCCAGCTCACCCACTTTCGGGACAGAGGGTTGGGAGACCCAGTACTTC. This codes for CASSPTFGTEGWETQYF. The chain couples TRBV18 to TRBJ2-5; 7 bases align to TRBD1. The CDR3 is 17 amino acids. CDR1 is KGHSH and CDR2 is LQKENI in the germline V gene. The V and J ends lost 3 bases and 5 bases, in that order; junction bases with no gene match: 15.

This clone was picked up one time. The rearrangement uses TRBV2 and TRBJ2-7; unclear D gene. CDR1 and CDR2 (germline): SNHLY, FYNNEI. The CDR3 runs to 12 residues. Trimming took 7 bases from V and 8 from J, leaving 15 bases between them. CDR3 residues: CASMPDNYKQYF. The DNA for the CDR3 is TGTGCCAGCATGCCCGACAACTATAAGCAGTACTTC.

The chain has TRBV7-9 and TRBJ1-2; no definite D call. The CDR3 extends over 14 amino acids. The germline V and J ends were trimmed by 3 bases and 3 bases, with 11 bases remaining between them. Germline lookup yields CDR1 SEHNR and CDR2 FQNEAQ (reference sequence). DNA for the CDR3: TGTGCCAGCAGCTTCCCAGGCCGGGACTATGGCTACACCTTC. Translation gives CASSFPGRDYGYTF.

DNA of the CDR3: TGCGCCAGCAGCTCCGGGACAGGGTCCTACGAGCAGTACTTC. Translation gives CASSSGTGSYEQYF. V usage is TRBV5-1 and J usage is TRBJ2-7; 9 bases are shared with TRBD1. Germline V CDR1 and CDR2: SGHRS, YFSETQ. Trimming at V came to 3 bases and at J to 1 base, leaving 2 bases not matched to a gene. This CDR3 has 14 residues.

Only a few counts were recorded for this clone. This chain links TRBV4-1 with TRBJ1-1; D remains ambiguous. CDR3 length equals 16 residues. V was clipped by 0 bases and J by 2 bases, with 13 bases between them. The germline gives CDR1 MGHRA, CDR2 YSYEKL. The CDR3, as DNA: TGCGCCAGCAGCCAAGAGTTGCGCGGGGTAAACACTGAAGCTTTCTTT. Protein: CASSQELRGVNTEAFF.

This chain connects TRBV21-1 to TRBJ1-6. TRBV21-1 is listed as a pseudogene. The CDR3 sequence is 15 residues long. The CDR3 reads CASIEPGTKDSPLHF. CDR3 nucleotides: TGTGCCAGCATTGAGCCCGGGACGAAAGATTCACCCCTCCACTTT.

This rearrangement joins TRBV6-6 to TRBJ1-4; D gene uncertain. The germline V gene encodes CDR1 MNHNY and CDR2 SVGAGI (reference sequence). This CDR3 has 16 residues. V was shortened by 5 bases and J by 5 bases, with 18 bases between the two germline ends. The CDR3 spells CASSPNPGIRNEKLFF. The CDR3 region has the DNA TGTGCCAGCAGTCCTAATCCCGGGATCAGAAATGAAAAACTGTTTTTT.

V usage is TRBV7-3 and J usage is TRBJ1-2, with 9 bases fitting TRBD1. This CDR3 contains 15 residues. After removal of 5 bases from V and 6 bases from J, the junction contained 10 bases not matched to a gene. Germline V gives CDR1 SGHTA, CDR2 FQGTGA. The CDR3, as DNA: TGTGCCAGCAGCGGTACCGGGACAGGGAAAAATGGCTACACCTTC. Translation gives CASSGTGTGKNGYTF.

The V gene is TRBV27, the J gene TRBJ2-5; 8 positions match TRBD1. The junction had 16 bases not matched to a gene; V was cut back by 5 bases and J by 5 bases. This CDR3 is 17 amino acids long. Germline CDR1 reads MNHEY; CDR2 reads SMNVEV (reference sequence). The CDR3 DNA reads as TGTGCCAGCAGTCTTTTGCGACCCCAGGGGGCGCACGAGACCCAGTACTTC. Protein: CASSLLRPQGAHETQYF.